These T cell receptor beta chains were read from a single sample in a study of CD8+ T cells in alopecia areata. Data came from immunoSEQ multiplex PCR; TCRdb stores just in-frame clones and leaves some out. The sample gives 250,000 to 350,000 clones, roughly 60% of which show up once; around 0.84% is in the top ten. The sample here was CD4+ T cells sorted from blood, taken at week 52, from a patient treated with tofacitinib. The receptors stem from a human donor with alopecia areata. Each CDR3 is given with its conserved first and last residue. Fields, in order: CDR3 length, V gene, J gene, clone size, CDR3 protein. Size is stated for part of the rows, as once, few or many counts, or as a class when the clone is expanded.

10	TRBV30	TRBJ2-7	few	CAWRQAEQYF
15	TRBV30	TRBJ1-5	few	CAWSPRRGSNQPQHF
15	TRBV29-1	TRBJ1-1	.	CSVVTTGIANTEAFF
15	TRBV18	TRBJ1-1	.	CASSPSTVRNTEAFF
11	TRBV30	TRBJ1-2	few	CAWRGVHGYTF
14	TRBV29-1	TRBJ2-7	few	CSVVFGRVSYEQYF
12	TRBV19	TRBJ2-5	.	CASSGLQETQYF
15	TRBV15	TRBJ1-3	.	CATSRIDRAGNTIYF
12	TRBV30	TRBJ2-7	.	CALEGGYREQYF
13	TRBV2	TRBJ2-7	few	CASSENRGNEQYF
12	TRBV18	TRBJ1-1	.	CASSNGNTEAFF
14	TRBV9	TRBJ2-2	.	CASSVGQALGELFF
12	TRBV30	TRBJ1-2	.	CAWSSGGDGYTF
14	TRBV2	TRBJ1-4	few	CASNTGTANEKLFF
13	TRBV29-1	TRBJ2-4	.	CSVGGGRGDIQYF
17	TRBV9	TRBJ1-2	few	CASSVDFNGPANYGYTF
12	TRBV10-3	TRBJ2-7	.	CATGDGTYEQYF
15	TRBV7-8	TRBJ2-5	.	CASSLRGLRVETQYF
19	TRBV7-9	TRBJ1-1	.	CASSSSWGYGEQGNTEAFF
14	TRBV4-2	TRBJ2-3	few	CASSQLRGSDTQYF